This record looks at one T cell receptor beta chain sequence and its context. The source of the sample is a study of preoperative IRX-2 immunotherapy in early breast cancer. The sample's treatment: preoperative locoregional IRX-2 cytokine immunotherapy. Samples came from a phase Ib trial of preoperative locoregional IRX-2 cytokine immunotherapy. The CDR3 is 15 amino acids. V shed 10 bases and J 1 base; nucleotides not matched to a gene: 11. Germline V gives CDR1 MDHEN, CDR2 SYDVKM. Clones were sequenced by immunoSEQ multiplex PCR, and TCRdb holds only the in-frame ones, with some missing. This sample yields about 98,000 clones, of which roughly 88% are seen a single time; about 2% belongs to the top ten.

The sequencing here drew on tumor tissue, taken after IRX-2 immunotherapy. The rearrangement joins TRBV28 to TRBJ1-1; TRBD1 matches 8 bases. This receptor was taken from a human donor with breast cancer. The CDR3 here is CATTAGGAGNTEAFF. The DNA for the CDR3 is TGTGCCACTACGGCAGGGGGCGCGGGGAACACTGAAGCTTTCTTT.